Given below is one T cell receptor (beta chain) in context. This sample was taken from a study of blood T cell repertoires in COVID-19. Libraries were prepared by immunoSEQ multiplex PCR; TCRdb keeps only in-frame clonotypes and omits some of them. The table has some 400,000 clones, approximately 77% seen once. The germline V gene encodes CDR1 LNHDA and CDR2 SQIVND (reference sequence). This CDR3 spans 16 amino acids. V shed 5 bases, J shed 2 bases, and the junction held 10 bases outside the gene matches. The rearrangement uses TRBV19 and TRBJ2-3; 7 bases map to TRBD2. Material: peripheral blood. This TCR was sampled from a human donor with acute or convalescent COVID-19. The donor label of this sample is uncertain. The CDR3 here is CASSYLPGGITDTQYF. For the CDR3, the DNA is TGTGCCAGTAGTTACCTCCCCGGGGGGATCACAGATACGCAGTATTTT.